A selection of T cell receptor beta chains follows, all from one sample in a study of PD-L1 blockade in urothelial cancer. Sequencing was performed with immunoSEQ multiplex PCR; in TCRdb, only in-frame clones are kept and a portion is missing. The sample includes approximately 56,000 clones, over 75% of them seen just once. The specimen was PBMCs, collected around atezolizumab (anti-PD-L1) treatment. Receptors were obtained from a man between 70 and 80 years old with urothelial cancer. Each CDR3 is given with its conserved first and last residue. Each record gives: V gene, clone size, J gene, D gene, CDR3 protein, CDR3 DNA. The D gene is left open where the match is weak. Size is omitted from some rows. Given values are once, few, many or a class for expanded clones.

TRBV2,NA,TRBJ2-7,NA,CARGGAPGTEQYF,TGTGCCAGGGGGGGAGCTCCAGGGACCGAGCAGTACTTC
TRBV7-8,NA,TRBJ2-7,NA,CASSSPPQGSPYEQYF,TGTGCCAGCAGCTCTCCTCCCCAGGGTAGTCCTTACGAGCAGTACTTC
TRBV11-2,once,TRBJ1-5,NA,CASSLAGSNQPQHF,TGTGCCAGCAGCTTAGCGGGAAGCAATCAGCCCCAGCATTTT
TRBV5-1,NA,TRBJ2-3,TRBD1,CASSLGDRGADTQYF,TGCGCCAGCAGCTTGGGGGACAGGGGGGCAGATACGCAGTATTTT
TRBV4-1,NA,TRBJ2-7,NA,CASSQALGQGYEQYF,TGCGCCAGCAGCCAAGCTTTAGGCCAGGGTTACGAGCAGTACTTC
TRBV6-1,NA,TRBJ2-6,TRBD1,CASSEQGAGANVLTF,TGTGCCAGCAGTGAACAGGGGGCTGGGGCCAACGTCCTGACTTTC
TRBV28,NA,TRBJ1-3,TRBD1,CASTGVGNTIYF,TGTGCCAGTACAGGGGTCGGAAACACCATATATTTT
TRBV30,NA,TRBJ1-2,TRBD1,CAWTIGQVGGYTF,TGTGCCTGGACCATTGGACAGGTCGGTGGCTACACCTTC
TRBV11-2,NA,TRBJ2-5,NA,CASTRGLETQYF,TGTGCCAGCACCCGCGGCTTAGAGACCCAGTACTTC
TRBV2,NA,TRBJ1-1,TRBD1,CASRDRQGLNTEAFF,TGTGCCAGCAGGGATCGACAGGGCTTGAACACTGAAGCTTTCTTT
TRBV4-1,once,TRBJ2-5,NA,CASSQDRGQETQYF,TGCGCCAGCAGCCAAGATAGAGGCCAAGAGACCCAGTACTTC
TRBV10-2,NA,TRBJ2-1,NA,CASGGAYNEQFF,TGCGCCAGCGGGGGCGCTTACAATGAGCAGTTCTTC
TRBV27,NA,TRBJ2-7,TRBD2,CASSFPRGRATTYEQYF,TGTGCCAGCAGTTTCCCTCGCGGGAGGGCCACAACCTACGAGCAGTACTTC
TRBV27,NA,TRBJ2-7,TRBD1,CASSFGTGSYEQYF,TGTGCCAGCAGTTTCGGGACAGGGTCCTACGAGCAGTACTTC
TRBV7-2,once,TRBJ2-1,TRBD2,CASSLEGTSGYNEQFF,TGTGCCAGCAGCTTGGAAGGGACTAGCGGCTACAATGAGCAGTTCTTC
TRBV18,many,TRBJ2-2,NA,CASSPGRQVNTGELFF,TGTGCCAGCTCACCGGGGCGACAGGTGAACACCGGGGAGCTGTTTTTT
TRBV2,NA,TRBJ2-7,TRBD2,CASSDDGTSGISSYEQYF,TGTGCCAGCAGTGACGACGGGACTAGCGGGATCAGCTCCTACGAGCAGTACTTC
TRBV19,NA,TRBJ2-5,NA,CASSLGWGRKTQYF,TGTGCCAGTAGCCTAGGATGGGGCCGAAAGACCCAGTACTTC
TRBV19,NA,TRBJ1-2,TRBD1,CASSTQGQGGYGYTF,TGTGCCAGTAGTACCCAAGGACAGGGGGGCTATGGCTACACCTTC
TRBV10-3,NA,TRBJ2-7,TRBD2,CAISSTSGSIYEQYF,TGTGCCATCAGTTCGACTAGCGGGAGTATTTACGAGCAGTACTTC
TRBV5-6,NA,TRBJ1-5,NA,CASSLWAVLSNQPQHF,TGTGCCAGCAGCTTGTGGGCTGTCCTTAGCAATCAGCCCCAGCATTTT
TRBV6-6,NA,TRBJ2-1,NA,CASSYSPPSGEQFF,TGTGCCAGCAGTTACTCGCCCCCTTCGGGTGAGCAGTTCTTC
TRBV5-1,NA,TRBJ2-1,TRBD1,CASSLLGRGQGEQFF,TGCGCCAGCAGCTTGCTAGGCAGGGGGCAGGGTGAGCAGTTCTTC
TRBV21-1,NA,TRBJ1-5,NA,CASSISGILLNQPQHF,TGTGCCAGCAGCATCTCCGGGATCCTCTTGAATCAGCCCCAGCATTTT
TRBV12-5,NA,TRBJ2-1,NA,CASGPPTGHNQGNEQFF,TGTGCTAGTGGCCCACCTACAGGACACAACCAAGGCAATGAGCAGTTCTTC
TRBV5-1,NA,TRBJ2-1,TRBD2,CASSSSGNSAEQFF,TGCGCCAGCAGCAGTAGCGGGAATAGTGCTGAGCAGTTCTTC
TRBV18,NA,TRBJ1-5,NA,CASSLQRGLNQPQHF,TGTGCCAGCTCACTACAGAGGGGACTCAATCAGCCCCAGCATTTT
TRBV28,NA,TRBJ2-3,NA,CASSSGEQHRYAYF,TGTGCCAGCAGTTCGGGGGAGCAGCACAGATACGCGTATTTT
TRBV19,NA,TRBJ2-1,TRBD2,CASTRMASGGYNEQFF,TGTGCCAGTACGCGTATGGCTAGCGGGGGGTACAATGAGCAGTTCTTC
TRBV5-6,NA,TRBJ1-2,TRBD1,CASSSSPGTGSGYTF,TGTGCCAGCAGCTCCAGTCCCGGGACAGGGTCAGGCTACACCTTC
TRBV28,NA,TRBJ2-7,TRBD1,CASSRGGQGVPEQYF,TGTGCCAGCAGTCGCGGGGGACAGGGGGTGCCCGAGCAGTACTTC
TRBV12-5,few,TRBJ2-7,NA,CASAPRGKRYEQYF,TGTGCTAGTGCCCCACGGGGAAAACGCTACGAGCAGTACTTC
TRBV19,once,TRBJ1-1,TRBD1,CASSRDRLNTEAFF,TGTGCCAGTAGTAGGGACAGATTGAACACTGAAGCTTTCTTT
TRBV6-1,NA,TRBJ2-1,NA,CASSGQSRSYNEQFF,TGTGCCAGCAGCGGACAGTCGAGATCCTACAATGAGCAGTTCTTC
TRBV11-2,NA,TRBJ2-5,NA,CASSPGFVETQYF,TGTGCCAGCAGCCCCGGGTTTGTAGAGACCCAGTACTTC
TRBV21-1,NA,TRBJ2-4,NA,CASSKVTGRYF,TGTGCCAGCAGCAAAGTAACAGGGAGGTACTTC
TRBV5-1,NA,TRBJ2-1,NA,CASSFRGPYNEQFF,TGCGCCAGCAGCTTCAGGGGACCTTACAATGAGCAGTTCTTC
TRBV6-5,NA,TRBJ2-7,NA,CASSYTGLRLSYEQYF,TGTGCCAGCAGTTACACCGGACTTCGACTCTCCTACGAGCAGTACTTC
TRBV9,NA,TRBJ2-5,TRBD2,CASSVDLAGTQETQYF,TGTGCCAGCAGCGTAGACCTAGCGGGAACCCAAGAGACCCAGTACTTC